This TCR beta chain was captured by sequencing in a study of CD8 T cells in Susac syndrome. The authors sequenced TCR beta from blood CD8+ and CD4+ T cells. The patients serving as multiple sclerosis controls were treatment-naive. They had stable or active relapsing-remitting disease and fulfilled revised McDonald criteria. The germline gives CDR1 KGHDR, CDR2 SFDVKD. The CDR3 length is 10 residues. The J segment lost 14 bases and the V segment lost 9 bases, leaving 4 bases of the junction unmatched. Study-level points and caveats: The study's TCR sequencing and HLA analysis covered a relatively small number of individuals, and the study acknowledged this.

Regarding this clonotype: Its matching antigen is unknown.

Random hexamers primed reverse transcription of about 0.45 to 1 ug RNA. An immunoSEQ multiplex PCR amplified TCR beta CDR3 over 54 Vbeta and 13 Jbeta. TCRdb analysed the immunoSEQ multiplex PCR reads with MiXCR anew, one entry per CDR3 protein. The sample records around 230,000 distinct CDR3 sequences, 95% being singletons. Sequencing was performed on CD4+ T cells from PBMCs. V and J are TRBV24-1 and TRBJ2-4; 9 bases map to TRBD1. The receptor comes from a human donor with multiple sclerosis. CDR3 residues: CATLDRGEYF. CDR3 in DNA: TGTGCCACCCTGGACAGGGGCGAGTACTTC.